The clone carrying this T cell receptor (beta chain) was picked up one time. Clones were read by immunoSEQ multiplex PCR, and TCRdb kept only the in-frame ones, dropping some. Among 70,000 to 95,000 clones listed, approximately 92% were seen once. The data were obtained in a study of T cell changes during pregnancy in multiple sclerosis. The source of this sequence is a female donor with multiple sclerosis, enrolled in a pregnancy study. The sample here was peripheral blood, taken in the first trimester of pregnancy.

CDR3 sequence (DNA): TGTGCCAGCAGCCCGACAGGGGGGGTTTCACCCCTCCACTTT. Encoded protein: CASSPTGGVSPLHF. The chain carries TRBV14 and TRBJ1-6, with TRBD1 matching over 9 bases. V was clipped by 4 bases and J by 9 bases; unmatched bases: 4. The CDR3 loop spans 14 amino acids. Germline assignment: CDR1 SGHDN and CDR2 FVKESK. Drawing the rest from reference TRBV14 and TRBJ1-6, the complete variable domain is EAGVTQFPSHSVIEKGQTVTLRCDPISGHDNLYWYRRVMGKEIKFLLHFVKESKQDESGMPNNRFLAERTGGTYSTLKVQPAELEDSGVYFCASSPTGGVSPLHFGNGTRLTVT.